These 29 T cell receptor beta chains were sequenced from one sample in a study of T cells in women clearing cervical HPV infection. Sequencing was performed with immunoSEQ multiplex PCR; in TCRdb, only in-frame clones are kept and a portion is missing. The sample spans fewer than 30,000 clones; the ten largest clones claim about 3%. The source material was blood buffy coat. The receptors stem from a woman aged 18 to 75 with a cervical HPV16 infection that either progressed to CIN3+ or cleared (not recorded which).

In the case of this clone: Read coverage stops 3 residues before the CDR3 terminus; the germline J gene supplies the remainder. The rearrangement links TRBV5-4 to TRBJ2-1, with 10 bases identical to TRBD2. The CDR3 runs to 15 residues. V was pared by 2 bases and J by 5 bases, with 4 bases of the junction left unmatched. Germline CDR1 reads SGHNT; CDR2 reads YYREEE (reference sequence). The CDR3 protein is CASSFQAGGNNEQFF. Incomplete CDR3 DNA: TGTGCCAGCAGCTTCCAAGCGGGGGGGAACAATGAG.

Remarks on this clone: Coverage ceases 3 residues before the CDR3 finishes, and the germline J gene fills in the end. The rearrangement links TRBV4-1 to TRBJ2-2; D is uncertain. The CDR3 consists of 14 residues. Trimming removed 1 base at V and 3 bases at J, with 6 bases between. From germline, CDR1 is MGHRA and CDR2 YSYEKL. The CDR3 spells CASSQGLHTGELFF. The sequenced CDR3 bases are TGCGCCAGCAGCCAAGGGCTCCACACCGGGGAG.

Comment on this clone: The sequenced fragment ends 3 residues before the CDR3 boundary, so the rest is inferred from the germline J gene. V usage is TRBV5-1 and J usage is TRBJ2-1, with 10 bases that match TRBD2. V gave up 4 bases and J gave up 7 bases; unmatched junction bases: 8. Germline assignment: CDR1 SGHRS and CDR2 YFSETQ. The length of the CDR3 is 15 residues. CDR3 DNA (partial): TGCGCCAGCAGCGCAGCGGGGGGGCCGGGGAATGAG. It codes for CASSAAGGPGNE. The entire CDR3 is CASSAAGGPGNEQFF.

Concerning this clone: Sequencing ends 3 residues short of the CDR3 end; the germline J gene provides the rest. This rearrangement joins TRBV2 to TRBJ2-5; D is possibly TRBD1 (6 bases). The germline gives CDR1 SNHLY, CDR2 FYNNEI. The CDR3 sequence is 13 residues long. V was pared by 9 bases and J by 5 bases, with 16 bases between. CDR3 bases read: TGTGCCAGTCATACAGGGCCCGGGGAGACC. It encodes CASHTGPGET. Given in full, the CDR3 is CASHTGPGETQYF.

Concerning this clone itself: Read sequence stops 3 residues before the CDR3 end, and the germline J gene provides the missing end. This sequence joins TRBV20-1 and TRBJ2-1, with D maybe TRBD1 (5 bases). CDR1 is DFQATT and CDR2 is SNEGSKA in the germline V gene (reference sequence). The CDR3 extends over 12 amino acids. With 0 bases removed from V and 9 bases from J, the gap between germline ends came to 9 bases. CDR3 bases read: TGCAGTGCTAGAGAAGGGGCAGGTGAG. Its protein is CSAREGAGE. The whole CDR3 sequence is CSAREGAGEQFF.

The CDR3 DNA, read in part, is TGCGCCAGCATGGGGCCCCTACAGGGGCGGGCTAATTCACCC. Protein sequence: CASMGPLQGRANSP. The whole CDR3 reads CASMGPLQGRANSPLHF. The rearrangement uses TRBV10-1 and TRBJ1-6, with 7 bases matching TRBD1. Coverage ceases 3 residues before the CDR3 finishes, and the germline J gene fills in the end. Germline V gives CDR1 WNHNN, CDR2 SYGVQD (reference sequence). V shed 7 bases and J 6 bases; nucleotides not matched to a gene: 15. The CDR3 sequence is 17 residues long.

Points on this clone: Coverage ceases 3 residues before the CDR3 finishes, and the germline J gene fills in the end. The chain uses TRBV5-1 and TRBJ2-1; no clear D gene. Between the trimmed V and J ends, which lost 0 bases and 0 bases, there was a span of 16 bases. Per the germline V gene, CDR1 is SGHRS and CDR2 is YFSETQ. The CDR3 has 18 residues. The CDR3 region is CASSLAKGRLYSYNEQFF. The sequenced part of the CDR3 DNA is TGCGCCAGCAGCTTGGCCAAGGGTCGGCTTTACTCCTACAATGAG.

Regarding this clone: At one of its ends the junction is not consistent with the germline gene, which may arise from a read error. The read ends 3 residues before the CDR3 terminus; that terminus is restored from the germline J gene. The same CDR3 is also encoded by other DNA sequences in this sample. The rearrangement joins TRBV6-2 or TRBV6-3 to TRBJ1-5; D unclear. Per germline, CDR1 MNHEY and CDR2 SVGEGT. This CDR3 is 12 amino acids long. Incomplete CDR3 DNA: TGTGCTAGCAGTCCCCCGAATCAGCCC. Translating it yields CASSPPNQP. The full CDR3 reads CASSPPNQPQHF.

As to this clone: The read finishes 3 residues shy of the CDR3 end, and the germline J gene is used to complete it. J is TRBJ2-7 and V is TRBV2, with D uncertain. There are 10 residues in the CDR3. V lost 3 bases, J lost 6 bases, and 3 bases lay in between. Germline CDR1 is SNHLY and CDR2 is FYNNEI. This CDR3 reads CASSDSEQYF. The part of the CDR3 DNA that was read is TGTGCCAGCAGTGACAGCGAG.

Remarks on this clone: The missing CDR3 end, 3 residues past where the read stops, is filled in from the germline J gene. The chain recombines TRBV20-1 with TRBJ2-7; D might be TRBD2 (5 bases). The CDR3 runs 13 residues. V was shortened by 6 bases and J by 3 bases, with 15 bases between the two germline ends. Germline CDR1 and CDR2: DFQATT and SNEGSKA (reference sequence). CDR3 DNA (partial): TGCAGTGCCGTTTCCTCGGCGGGCTACGAG. It yields the protein CSAVSSAGYE. The whole CDR3 region reads CSAVSSAGYEQYF.

A note on this clone: The read ends 3 residues shy of where the CDR3 ends; the end is completed using the germline J gene. The chain is built from TRBV4-1 and TRBJ1-4, with D unclear. Trimming left V 3 bases short and J 8 bases short, with 16 bases between. Germline CDR1 is MGHRA and CDR2 is YSYEKL. This CDR3 has 15 residues. The CDR3 bases that were read are TGCGCCAGCAGCCAGGGTCCAGACTTGTTAGAAAAA. This encodes CASSQGPDLLEK. Given in full, the CDR3 is CASSQGPDLLEKLFF.

Notes on this clone: The read ends 3 residues before the CDR3 terminus; that terminus is restored from the germline J gene. The chain uses TRBV20-1 and TRBJ2-7; TRBD1 is a possible D gene (6 bases). This CDR3 is built from 13 residues. Germline CDR1 and CDR2: DFQATT and SNEGSKA (reference sequence). V was clipped by 6 bases and J by 3 bases, with 15 bases between them. The part of the CDR3 DNA that was read is TGCAGTGCCTCACAGGGTTGGGTCTACGAG. Amino acids: CSASQGWVYE. The full-length CDR3 reads as CSASQGWVYEQYF.

Incomplete CDR3 DNA: TGCGCCAGCAGCTTGGGCGGGGGAACCGGGGAG. Protein product: CASSLGGGTGE. In full, the CDR3 reads CASSLGGGTGELFF. V and J are TRBV5-1 and TRBJ2-2; 7 nucleotides agree with TRBD2. The read halts 3 residues ahead of the CDR3 end, with the missing end drawn from the germline J gene. The J segment lost 5 bases and the V segment lost 0 bases, leaving 1 base of the junction unmatched. The CDR3 has 14 amino acids. Per germline, CDR1 SGHRS and CDR2 YFSETQ.

With regard to this clone: The CDR3 goes on 3 residues after the read ends, and that part is filled in from the germline J gene. This chain uses TRBV29-1 with TRBJ2-1; 9 nucleotides agree with TRBD2. Germline values: CDR1 SQVTM, CDR2 ANQGSEA. The CDR3 contains 13 residues. V shed 4 bases and J 6 bases; nucleotides not matched to a gene: 4. The CDR3 DNA, read in part, is TGCAGCGTTGCCATGCGGGAGGGCAATGAG. Amino acid sequence: CSVAMREGNE. The entire CDR3 reads CSVAMREGNEQFF.

A word on this clone: The read ends 3 residues early relative to the CDR3; the germline J gene fills the gap. J is TRBJ2-3 and V is TRBV7-9; D is undetermined. Trimming shortened V by 4 bases and J by 7 bases, and 6 bases separated the two germline ends. CDR1 and CDR2 from the germline V gene are SEHNR and FQNEAQ (reference sequence). This CDR3 region has 11 residues. CDR3: CASSSHYTQYF. CDR3 DNA (partial): TGTGCCAGCAGCTCCCATTATACG. Combining the CDR3 with reference TRBV7-9 and TRBJ2-3 gives the whole variable domain DTGVSQNPRHKITKRGQNVTFRCDPISEHNRLYWYRQTLGQGPEFLTYFQNEAQLEKSRLLSDRFSAERPKGSFSTLEIQRTEQGDSAMYLCASSSHYTQYFGPGTRLTVL.

Regarding this clone: Read sequence stops 3 residues before the CDR3 end, and the germline J gene provides the missing end. The chain employs TRBV19 and TRBJ2-7; the D gene is possibly TRBD2 (7 bases). CDR1 LNHDA and CDR2 SQIVND come from the germline V gene (reference sequence). The CDR3 runs to 15 residues. Trimming removed 6 bases from V and 6 bases from J, with 21 bases in between. The CDR3 DNA, read in part, is TGTGCCAGTAGCCGAAGGGAAGTGGGAGGGGGCGAG. It translates to CASSRREVGGGE. The whole CDR3 is CASSRREVGGGEQYF.

As to this clone: The read stops 3 residues short of the end of the CDR3; the missing end is completed from the germline J gene. The chain carries TRBV10-1 and TRBJ1-3; the D is unclear. CDR3 size: 14 residues. Trimming took 3 bases from V and 0 from J, leaving 6 bases between them. Germline V gives CDR1 WNHNN, CDR2 SYGVQD (reference sequence). The sequenced part of the CDR3 DNA is TGCGCCAGCAGTGATTCACTCTCTGGAAACACC. Its protein product is CASSDSLSGNT. From start to end, the CDR3 is CASSDSLSGNTIYF.

Concerning this clone: The read falls 3 residues short of the CDR3 end, and the missing part is taken from the germline J gene. J is TRBJ2-7 and V is TRBV20-1, with TRBD2 matching 9 bases. CDR1 and CDR2 from the germline V gene are DFQATT and SNEGSKA (reference sequence). CDR3 length equals 13 residues. Trimming removed 6 bases from V and 3 bases from J; junction bases left unmatched: 6. This CDR3 reads CSALAGVGYEQYF. The CDR3 DNA, read in part, is TGCAGTGCCTTAGCGGGAGTTGGCTACGAG.

Details on this clone: With the read ending 3 residues before the CDR3 end, the germline J gene is used to fill in that end. The chain links TRBV30 to TRBJ2-1, with TRBD2 identical over 16 bases. Looked up from germline, CDR1 is GTSNPN and CDR2 is SVGIG (reference sequence). This CDR3 region has 15 residues. V lost 5 bases, J lost 7 bases, and 5 bases stayed unmatched. CDR3 protein: CAWGGLAGGPNEQFF. The sequenced part of the CDR3 DNA is TGTGCCTGGGGGGGACTAGCGGGGGGGCCAAATGAG. Full variable domain (missing parts from reference TRBV30 and TRBJ2-1): SQTIHQWPATLVQPVGSPLSLECTVEGTSNPNLYWYRQAAGRGLQLLFYSVGIGQISSEVPQNLSASRPQDRQFILSSKKLLLSDSGFYLCAWGGLAGGPNEQFFGPGTRLTVL.

Turning to this clone: The read halts 3 residues ahead of the CDR3 end, with the missing end drawn from the germline J gene. The chain links TRBV14 to TRBJ2-3, with 11 bases identical to TRBD2. The ends lost 4 bases at V and 4 bases at J; junction bases unmatched: 7. In germline, CDR1 is SGHDN, CDR2 FVKESK. The CDR3 totals 16 residues. CDR3 residues: CASSRLLAGGADTQYF. The part of the CDR3 DNA that was read is TGTGCCAGCAGCCGGCTGCTAGCGGGGGGTGCAGATACG.

On this clone itself: The read ends 3 residues early relative to the CDR3; the germline J gene fills the gap. The chain carries TRBV5-1 and TRBJ2-7, with 9 bases identical to TRBD1. The CDR3 covers 15 residues. The V and J ends lost 5 bases and 5 bases, in that order; junction bases with no gene match: 11. Per the germline V gene, CDR1 is SGHRS and CDR2 is YFSETQ. CDR3 loop: CASRISGQGFNEQYF. CDR3 bases read: TGCGCCAGCAGAATCTCGGGACAGGGATTCAACGAG.

Details on this clone: The sequence runs out 3 residues before the end of the CDR3; the remainder is reconstructed from the germline J gene. The chain carries TRBV12-3 or TRBV12-4 and TRBJ1-4; 11 nucleotides line up with TRBD1. The CDR3 covers 14 residues. Unmatched junction bases numbered 8, after V lost 7 bases and J lost 10 bases. CDR3 region: CASTLGQGGGKLFF. The DNA read from the CDR3 is TGTGCCAGCACCTTGGGACAGGGGGGGGGAAAA.

About this clone: The read gets to within 3 residues of the CDR3 end, and the germline J gene fills in the rest. The chain couples TRBV11-3 to TRBJ2-1; D unclear. The CDR3 contains 15 residues. CDR1 is SGHNT and CDR2 is YENEEA in the germline V gene. The germline V and J ends were trimmed by 0 bases and 0 bases, with 6 bases remaining between them. The CDR3 is CASSLEASSYNEQFF. The covered CDR3 bases are TGTGCCAGCAGCTTAGAGGCTAGCTCCTACAATGAG.

Partial CDR3 DNA: TGTGCCTGGAGTCTAAACAGGAATACG. Its translation: CAWSLNRNT. The complete CDR3 sequence is CAWSLNRNTQYF. The chain links TRBV30 to TRBJ2-3; TRBD1 is a possible D gene (5 bases). Coverage ceases 3 residues before the CDR3 finishes, and the germline J gene fills in the end. Germline V gives CDR1 GTSNPN, CDR2 SVGIG (reference sequence). The V end lost 2 bases, the J end lost 7 bases, and 10 bases lay between the germline ends. The CDR3 extends over 12 amino acids.

To note about this clone: Read coverage stops 3 residues before the CDR3 terminus; the germline J gene supplies the remainder. The rearrangement joins TRBV7-8 to TRBJ2-7, with 8 bases that match TRBD2. CDR3 length: 14 amino acids. From germline, CDR1 is SGHVS and CDR2 FQNEAQ. The J segment lost 5 bases and the V segment lost 2 bases, leaving 5 bases of the junction unmatched. The CDR3 sequence: CASSLWGSGNEQYF. The part of the CDR3 DNA that was read is TGTGCCAGCAGCTTATGGGGTAGCGGGAACGAG. Using reference TRBV7-8 and TRBJ2-7 for the parts outside the CDR3, the full variable domain is GAGVSQSPRYKVAKRGQDVALRCDPISGHVSLFWYQQALGQGPEFLTYFQNEAQLDKSGLPSDRFFAERPEGSVSTLKIQRTQQEDSAVYLCASSLWGSGNEQYFGPGTRLTVT.

Note on this clone: The read stops 3 residues short of the end of the CDR3; the missing end is completed from the germline J gene. V usage is TRBV19 and J usage is TRBJ2-6; D gene uncertain. The germline V and J ends were trimmed by 7 bases and 0 bases, with 10 bases remaining between them. Germline lookup yields CDR1 LNHDA and CDR2 SQIVND (reference sequence). This CDR3 region has 15 residues. The sequenced CDR3 bases are TGTGCCAGTACCAACAGCTTCTCTGGGGCCAACGTC. The encoded protein is CASTNSFSGANV. Given in full, the CDR3 is CASTNSFSGANVLTF.

Of note for this clone: The read terminates 3 residues before the CDR3 end, so the remaining end is supplied by the germline J gene. The gene calls are TRBV2 and TRBJ1-5, with 9 bases aligning to TRBD1. Germline CDR1 SNHLY, CDR2 FYNNEI. The CDR3 is made up of 14 amino acids. V shed 7 bases, J shed 4 bases, and the junction held 5 bases outside the gene matches. Incomplete CDR3 DNA: TGTGCCAGCACCCGGGACAGGGTAAATCAGCCC. Its translation: CASTRDRVNQP. The CDR3 in its entirety is CASTRDRVNQPQHF.

In the case of this clone: The sequence runs out 3 residues before the end of the CDR3; the remainder is reconstructed from the germline J gene. The chain uses TRBV7-9 and TRBJ1-1, with unresolved D. The CDR3 contains 10 residues. The V and J ends lost 2 bases and 7 bases respectively, with 2 bases between them. Germline CDR1 is SEHNR and CDR2 is FQNEAQ (reference sequence). CDR3 residues: CASSLLEAFF. CDR3 DNA, as far as it was read: TGTGCCAGCAGCTTACTTGAA.

Comments on this clone: The DNA ends 3 residues before the CDR3 does, and the rest of the CDR3 is filled in from the germline J gene. This sequence joins TRBV30 and TRBJ1-2; no clear D gene. Germline loops: CDR1 GTSNPN, CDR2 SVGIG (reference sequence). This CDR3 spans 15 amino acids. CDR3 bases read: TGTGCCTGGAGTGCCTTCTCGATAACACAAGGCGGC. It encodes CAWSAFSITQGG. The full CDR3 protein is CAWSAFSITQGGYTF.